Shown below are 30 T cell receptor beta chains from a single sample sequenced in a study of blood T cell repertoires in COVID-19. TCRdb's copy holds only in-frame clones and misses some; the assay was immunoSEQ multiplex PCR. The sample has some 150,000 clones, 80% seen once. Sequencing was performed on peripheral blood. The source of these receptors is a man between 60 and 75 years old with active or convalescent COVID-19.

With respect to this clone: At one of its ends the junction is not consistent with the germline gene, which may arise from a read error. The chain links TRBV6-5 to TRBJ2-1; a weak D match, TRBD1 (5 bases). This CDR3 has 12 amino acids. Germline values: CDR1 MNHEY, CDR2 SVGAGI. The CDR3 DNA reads TGTGCCGGCAGGGCTTACAGCAATGAGCAGTTCTTC. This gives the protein CAGRAYSNEQFF.

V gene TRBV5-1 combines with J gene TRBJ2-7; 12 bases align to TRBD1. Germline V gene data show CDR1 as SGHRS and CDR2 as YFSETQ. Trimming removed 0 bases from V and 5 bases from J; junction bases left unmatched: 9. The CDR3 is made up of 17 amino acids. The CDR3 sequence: CASSLAPPGQGAHEQYF. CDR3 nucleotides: TGCGCCAGCAGCTTGGCCCCTCCGGGACAGGGGGCCCACGAGCAGTACTTC.

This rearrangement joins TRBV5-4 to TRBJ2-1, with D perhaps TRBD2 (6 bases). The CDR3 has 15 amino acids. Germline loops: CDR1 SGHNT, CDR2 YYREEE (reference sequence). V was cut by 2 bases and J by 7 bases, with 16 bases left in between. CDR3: CASSFAGGPGNEQFF. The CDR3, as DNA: TGTGCCAGCAGCTTTGCCGGAGGGCCGGGGAATGAGCAGTTCTTC.

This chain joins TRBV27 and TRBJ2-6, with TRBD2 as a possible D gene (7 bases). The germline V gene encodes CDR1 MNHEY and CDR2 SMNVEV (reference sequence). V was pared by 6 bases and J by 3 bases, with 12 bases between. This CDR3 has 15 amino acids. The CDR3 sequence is CASRGGTIGANVLTF. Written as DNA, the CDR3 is TGTGCCAGCAGGGGAGGGACAATTGGGGCCAACGTCCTGACTTTC.

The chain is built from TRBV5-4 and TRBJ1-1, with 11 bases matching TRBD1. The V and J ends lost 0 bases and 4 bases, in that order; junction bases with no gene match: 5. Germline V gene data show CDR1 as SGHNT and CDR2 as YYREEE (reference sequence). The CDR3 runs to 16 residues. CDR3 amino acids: CASSLAGTGGGTEAFF. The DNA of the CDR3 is TGTGCCAGCAGCTTGGCCGGGACAGGGGGAGGCACTGAAGCTTTCTTT.

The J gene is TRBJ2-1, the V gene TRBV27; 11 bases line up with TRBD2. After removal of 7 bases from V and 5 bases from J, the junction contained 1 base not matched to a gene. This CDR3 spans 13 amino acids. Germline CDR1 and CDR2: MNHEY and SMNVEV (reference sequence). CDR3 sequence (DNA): TGTGCCAGCAAGGGACTAGCGGACAATGAGCAGTTCTTC. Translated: CASKGLADNEQFF.

CDR3 bases: TGTGCCAGCAGCCCGACTAGCGGGCCTCAAGAGACCCAGTACTTC. Protein: CASSPTSGPQETQYF. The chain employs TRBV7-7 and TRBJ2-5, with 10 bases aligning to TRBD2. The CDR3 sequence is 15 residues long. From germline, CDR1 is SSHAT and CDR2 FNYEAQ (reference sequence). Trimming at V came to 5 bases and at J to 2 bases, leaving 5 bases not matched to a gene.

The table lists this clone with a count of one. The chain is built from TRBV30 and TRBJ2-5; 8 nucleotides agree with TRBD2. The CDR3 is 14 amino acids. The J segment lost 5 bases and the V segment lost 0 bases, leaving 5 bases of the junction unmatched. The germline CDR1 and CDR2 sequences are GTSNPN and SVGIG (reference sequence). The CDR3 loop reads CAWSVYGGRETQYF. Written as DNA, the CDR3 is TGTGCCTGGAGTGTATACGGCGGGAGGGAGACCCAGTACTTC.

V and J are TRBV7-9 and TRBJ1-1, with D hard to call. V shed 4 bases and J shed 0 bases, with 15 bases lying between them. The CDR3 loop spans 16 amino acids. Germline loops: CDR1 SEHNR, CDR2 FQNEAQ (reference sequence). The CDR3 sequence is CASSSRLSRVNTEAFF. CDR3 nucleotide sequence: TGTGCCAGCAGCTCCCGGCTATCCCGGGTGAACACTGAAGCTTTCTTT.

The CDR3 is CASSLGQGERYTEAFF. CDR3 nucleotides: TGTGCCAGTAGTCTCGGACAGGGGGAGAGATACACTGAAGCTTTCTTT. The V and J genes are TRBV19 and TRBJ1-1, with 10 bases that match TRBD1. The CDR3 extends over 16 amino acids. Germline-derived CDR1 and CDR2 are LNHDA and SQIVND (reference sequence). Unmatched junction bases numbered 9, after V lost 5 bases and J lost 3 bases.

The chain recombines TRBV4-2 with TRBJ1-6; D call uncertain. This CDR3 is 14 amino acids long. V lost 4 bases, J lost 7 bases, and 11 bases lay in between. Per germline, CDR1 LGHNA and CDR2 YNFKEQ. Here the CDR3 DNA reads TGTGCCAGCAGCCCAGGAGGAGCAAATTCACCCCTCCACTTT. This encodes CASSPGGANSPLHF.

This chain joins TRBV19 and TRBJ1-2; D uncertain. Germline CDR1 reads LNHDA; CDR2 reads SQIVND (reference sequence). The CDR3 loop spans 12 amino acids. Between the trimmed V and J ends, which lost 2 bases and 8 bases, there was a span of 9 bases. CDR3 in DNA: TGTGCCAGTAGTATAAGAGGGAGCGGCTACACCTTC. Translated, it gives CASSIRGSGYTF.

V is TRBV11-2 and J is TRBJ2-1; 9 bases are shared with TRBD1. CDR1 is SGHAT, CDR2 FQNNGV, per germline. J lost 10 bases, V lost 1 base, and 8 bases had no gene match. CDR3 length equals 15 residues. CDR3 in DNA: TGTGCCAGCAGCTTAGGGACAGGGGCCCTATTGGAGCAGTTCTTC. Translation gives CASSLGTGALLEQFF.

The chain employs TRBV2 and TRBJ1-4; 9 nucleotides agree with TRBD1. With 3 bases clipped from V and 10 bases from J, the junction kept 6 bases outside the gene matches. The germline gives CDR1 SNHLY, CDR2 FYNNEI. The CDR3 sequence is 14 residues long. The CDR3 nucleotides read TGTGCCAGCAGTGAGAGACAGGGGGGAGTAAAACTGTTTTTT. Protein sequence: CASSERQGGVKLFF.

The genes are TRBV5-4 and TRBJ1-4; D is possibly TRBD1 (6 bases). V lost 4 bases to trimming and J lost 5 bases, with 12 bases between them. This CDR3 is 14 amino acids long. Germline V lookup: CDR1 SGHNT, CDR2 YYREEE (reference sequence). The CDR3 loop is CASSTGTKNEKLFF. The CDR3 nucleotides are TGTGCCAGCAGCACCGGGACAAAGAATGAAAAACTGTTTTTT.

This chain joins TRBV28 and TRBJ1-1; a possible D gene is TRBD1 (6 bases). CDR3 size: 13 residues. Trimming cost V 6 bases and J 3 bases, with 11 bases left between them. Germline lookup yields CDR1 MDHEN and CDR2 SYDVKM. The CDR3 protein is CASSLGGDTEAFF. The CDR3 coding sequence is TGTGCCAGCAGCCTAGGGGGGGACACTGAAGCTTTCTTT.

The CDR3 DNA follows: TGTGCCAGCAGCTTTGACCGGGAGGGCTACACCTTC. The encoded protein is CASSFDREGYTF. The chain couples TRBV7-8 to TRBJ1-2; D not resolved. The length of the CDR3 is 12 residues. Trimming cost V 3 bases and J 8 bases, with 10 bases left between them. Per the germline V gene, CDR1 is SGHVS and CDR2 is FQNEAQ.

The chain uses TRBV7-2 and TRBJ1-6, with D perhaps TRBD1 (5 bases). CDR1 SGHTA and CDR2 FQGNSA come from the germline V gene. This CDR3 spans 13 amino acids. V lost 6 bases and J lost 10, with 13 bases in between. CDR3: CASSPREGSPLHF. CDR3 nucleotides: TGTGCCAGCAGTCCCCGGGAGGGGTCACCCCTCCACTTT. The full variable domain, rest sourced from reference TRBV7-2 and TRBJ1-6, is GAGVSQSPSNKVTEKGKDVELRCDPISGHTALYWYRQSLGQGLEFLIYFQGNSAPDKSGLPSDRFSAERTGGSVSTLTIQRTQQEDSAVYLCASSPREGSPLHFGNGTRLTVT.

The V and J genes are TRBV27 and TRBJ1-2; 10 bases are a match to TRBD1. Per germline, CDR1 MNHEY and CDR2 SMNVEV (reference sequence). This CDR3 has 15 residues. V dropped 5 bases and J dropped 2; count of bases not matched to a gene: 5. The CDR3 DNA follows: TGTGCCAGCAGTGGGACAGGGGAGGGGAACTATGGCTACACCTTC. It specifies CASSGTGEGNYGYTF.

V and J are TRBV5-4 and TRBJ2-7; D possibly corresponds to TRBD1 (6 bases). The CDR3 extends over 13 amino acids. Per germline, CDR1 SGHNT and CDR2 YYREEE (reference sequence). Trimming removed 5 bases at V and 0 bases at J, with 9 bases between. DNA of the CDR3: TGTGCCAGCAGTCGGGACAACTCCTACGAGCAGTACTTC. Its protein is CASSRDNSYEQYF.

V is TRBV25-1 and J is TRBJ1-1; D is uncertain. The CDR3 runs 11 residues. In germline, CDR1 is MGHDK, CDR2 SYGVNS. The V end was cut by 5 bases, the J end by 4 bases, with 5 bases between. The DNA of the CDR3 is TGTGCCAGCAGTCTACGCACTGAAGCTTTCTTT. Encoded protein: CASSLRTEAFF.

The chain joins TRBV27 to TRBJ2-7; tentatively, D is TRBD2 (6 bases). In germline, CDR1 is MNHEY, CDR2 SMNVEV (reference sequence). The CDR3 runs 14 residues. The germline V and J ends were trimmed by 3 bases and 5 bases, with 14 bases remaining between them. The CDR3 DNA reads TGTGCCAGCAGTTTTGGGGCCCCGGGAGACGAGCAGTACTTC. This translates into CASSFGAPGDEQYF.

CDR3 region: CAWSGERATEAFF. CDR3 bases: TGTGCCTGGAGCGGGGAACGGGCCACTGAAGCTTTCTTT. The chain carries TRBV30 and TRBJ1-1; D unclear. V lost 3 bases and J lost 4, with 12 bases in between. Germline assignment: CDR1 GTSNPN and CDR2 SVGIG (reference sequence). The CDR3 contains 13 residues.

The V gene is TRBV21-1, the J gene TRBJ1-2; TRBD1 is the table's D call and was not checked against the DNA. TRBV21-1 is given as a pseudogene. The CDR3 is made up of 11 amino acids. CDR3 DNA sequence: TGTGCCAGCAGCCCCCCAGGAGGCTACACCTTC. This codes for CASSPPGGYTF.

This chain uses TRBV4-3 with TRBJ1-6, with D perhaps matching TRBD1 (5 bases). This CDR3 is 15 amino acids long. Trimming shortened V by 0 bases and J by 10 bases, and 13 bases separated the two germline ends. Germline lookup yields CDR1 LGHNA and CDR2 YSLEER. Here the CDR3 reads CASSQDRAAGSPLHF. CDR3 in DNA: TGCGCCAGCAGCCAAGACAGGGCGGCTGGATCACCCCTCCACTTT.

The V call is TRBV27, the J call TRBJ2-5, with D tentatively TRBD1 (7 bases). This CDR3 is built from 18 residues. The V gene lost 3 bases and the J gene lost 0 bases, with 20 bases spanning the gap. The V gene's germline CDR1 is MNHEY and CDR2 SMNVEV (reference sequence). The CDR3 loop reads CASSFGFGGQLYQETQYF. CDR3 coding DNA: TGTGCCAGCAGTTTCGGGTTCGGGGGACAGCTGTACCAAGAGACCCAGTACTTC.

The chain's CDR3 is CASSSASVETDTQYF. In DNA, the CDR3 is TGTGCCAGCAGCTCGGCTAGCGTCGAGACAGATACGCAGTATTTT. The rearrangement uses TRBV4-2 and TRBJ2-3, with D maybe TRBD2 (6 bases). The V end lost 5 bases, the J end lost 3 bases, and 15 bases lay between the germline ends. CDR3 length: 15 residues. Germline assignment: CDR1 LGHNA and CDR2 YNFKEQ.

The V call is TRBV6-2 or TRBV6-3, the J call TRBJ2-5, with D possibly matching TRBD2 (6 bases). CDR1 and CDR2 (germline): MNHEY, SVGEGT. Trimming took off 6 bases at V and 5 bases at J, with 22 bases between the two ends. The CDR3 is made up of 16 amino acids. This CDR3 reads CASSLPRTTRGETQYF. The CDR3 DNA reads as TGTGCCAGCAGCCTCCCTCGGACCACACGGGGGGAGACCCAGTACTTC.

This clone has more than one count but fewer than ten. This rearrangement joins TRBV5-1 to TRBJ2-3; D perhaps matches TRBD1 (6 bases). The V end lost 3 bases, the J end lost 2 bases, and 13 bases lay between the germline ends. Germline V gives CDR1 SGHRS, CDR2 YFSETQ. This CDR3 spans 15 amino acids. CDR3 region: CASSSRGTLTDTQYF. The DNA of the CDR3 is TGCGCCAGCAGCTCCAGGGGAACCCTCACAGATACGCAGTATTTT.

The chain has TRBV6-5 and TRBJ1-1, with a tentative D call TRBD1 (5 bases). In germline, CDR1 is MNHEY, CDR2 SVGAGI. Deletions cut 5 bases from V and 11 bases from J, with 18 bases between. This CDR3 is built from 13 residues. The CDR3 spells CASSRTGSLGAFF. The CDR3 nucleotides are TGTGCCAGCAGTCGTACAGGTTCCCTGGGGGCTTTCTTT.